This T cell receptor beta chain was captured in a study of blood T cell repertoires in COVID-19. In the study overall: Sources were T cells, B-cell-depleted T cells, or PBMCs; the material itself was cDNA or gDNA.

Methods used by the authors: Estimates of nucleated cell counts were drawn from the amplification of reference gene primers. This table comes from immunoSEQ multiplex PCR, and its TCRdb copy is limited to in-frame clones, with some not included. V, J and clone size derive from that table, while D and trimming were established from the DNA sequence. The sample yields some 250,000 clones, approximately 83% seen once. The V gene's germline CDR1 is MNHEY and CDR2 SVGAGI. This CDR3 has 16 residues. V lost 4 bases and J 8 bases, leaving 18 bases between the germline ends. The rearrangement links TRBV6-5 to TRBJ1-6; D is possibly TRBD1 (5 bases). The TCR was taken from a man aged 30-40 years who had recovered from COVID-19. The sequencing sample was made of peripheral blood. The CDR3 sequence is CASSLGARQLDSPLHF. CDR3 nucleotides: TGTGCCAGCAGTTTAGGGGCCCGACAGCTGGATTCACCCCTCCACTTT.